A selection of T cell receptor beta chains follows, all from one sample in a study of control samples from healthy donors and cancer patients. Profiling relied on immunoSEQ multiplex PCR, and the TCRdb table lists in-frame clones only, not all of them. Among 120,000 or so clones listed, approximately 84% were seen once. Sequencing was performed on blood. These receptors were collected from a man between 18 and 35 years old in good health. Both conserved end residues are part of each CDR3. Fields, in order: clone size, J gene, D gene, V gene, CDR3 protein, CDR3 DNA. The D gene is left open where the match is weak. Rows may omit the clone size; those that give it use once, few, many or a size class.

- | TRBJ2-6 | - | TRBV5-6 | CASSARDSIFGANVLTF | TGTGCCAGCAGCGCCCGGGATAGTATTTTTGGGGCCAACGTCCTGACTTTC
- | TRBJ1-1 | - | TRBV4-3 | CASSQEVGGTEAFF | TGCGCCAGCAGCCAAGAGGTAGGCGGCACTGAAGCTTTCTTT
- | TRBJ2-7 | TRBD2 | TRBV7-9 | CASSSSGTTTYEQYF | TGTGCCAGCAGTTCAAGCGGGACTACAACCTACGAGCAGTACTTC
- | TRBJ1-1 | TRBD1 | TRBV19 | CASSRVTGGLTEAFF | TGTGCCAGTAGTAGGGTGACAGGGGGACTCACTGAAGCTTTCTTT
- | TRBJ1-1 | - | TRBV5-6 | CASSSTGIWNTEAFF | TGTGCCAGCAGCTCCACCGGTATTTGGAACACTGAAGCTTTCTTT
- | TRBJ2-7 | - | TRBV28 | CASSLTPYEQYF | TGTGCCAGCAGTTTAACCCCTTACGAGCAGTACTTC
- | TRBJ1-2 | TRBD1 | TRBV2 | CASSEAGQGAANYGYTF | TGTGCCAGCAGTGAAGCGGGACAGGGGGCTGCTAACTATGGCTACACCTTC
- | TRBJ1-4 | - | TRBV20-1 | CSASNRATTNEKLFF | TGCAGTGCTAGTAATAGGGCAACAACTAATGAAAAACTGTTTTTT
- | TRBJ2-3 | - | TRBV19 | CASSIFAPLERTDTQYF | TGTGCCAGTAGTATTTTCGCACCTCTCGAGCGCACAGATACGCAGTATTTT
once | TRBJ1-5 | - | TRBV23-1 | CASTPGDSNQPQHF | TGCGCCAGCACCCCCGGCGATAGCAATCAGCCCCAGCATTTT
- | TRBJ2-1 | TRBD1 | TRBV19 | CASSPGQALGNEQFF | TGTGCCAGTTCCCCGGGACAGGCCCTCGGTAATGAGCAGTTCTTC
- | TRBJ2-1 | - | TRBV24-1 | CATSKTSYNEQFF | TGTGCCACCAGTAAGACTAGCTACAATGAGCAGTTCTTC
- | TRBJ1-5 | TRBD1 | TRBV10-3 | CAISEQTGDQPQHF | TGTGCCATCAGTGAACAGACAGGGGACCAGCCCCAGCATTTT
- | TRBJ2-7 | - | TRBV24-1 | CATSGARSYEQYF | TGTGCCACCAGTGGGGCTAGGTCCTACGAGCAGTACTTC
- | TRBJ1-2 | TRBD1 | TRBV7-9 | CASSSGTGLGYTF | TGTGCCAGCAGCTCCGGGACAGGGCTAGGCTACACCTTC
- | TRBJ2-5 | - | TRBV9 | CASSGGVGTETQYF | TGTGCCAGCAGCGGTGGGGTAGGGACAGAGACCCAGTACTTC
- | TRBJ2-7 | - | TRBV25-1 | CASSESWDLKEQYF | TGTGCCAGCAGTGAATCATGGGACTTGAAGGAGCAGTACTTC
- | TRBJ2-3 | - | TRBV24-1 | CATSDQGTQYF | TGTGCCACCAGTGACCAAGGTACGCAGTATTTT
- | TRBJ2-7 | TRBD1 | TRBV9 | CASSPPGQGYEQYF | TGTGCCAGCAGCCCGCCGGGACAGGGCTACGAGCAGTACTTC
once | TRBJ2-6 | - | TRBV6-2/TRBV6-3 | CASSYSRRILGRGANVLTF | TGTGCCAGCAGTTACTCTAGGAGGATATTGGGGCGCGGGGCCAACGTCCTGACTTTC
- | TRBJ2-4 | TRBD2 | TRBV5-6 | CASTSLAGILAKNIQYF | TGTGCCAGCACCAGCCTAGCGGGTATTCTAGCCAAAAACATTCAGTACTTC
- | TRBJ1-2 | - | TRBV25-1 | CASSDRVEWPRYGYTF | TGTGCCAGCAGTGACAGGGTTGAATGGCCACGCTATGGCTACACCTTC
- | TRBJ2-7 | - | TRBV6-5 | CASRDSGRRGEQYF | TGTGCCAGCAGAGACTCAGGGCGTCGTGGCGAGCAGTACTTC
few | TRBJ1-2 | - | TRBV5-6 | CASSSLEEPTNYGYTF | TGTGCCAGCAGCTCCCTGGAGGAACCCACTAACTATGGCTACACCTTC
- | TRBJ1-6 | TRBD1 | TRBV6-6 | CASSQDRDLYSPLHF | TGTGCCAGCAGTCAGGACAGGGACTTGTATTCACCCCTCCACTTT
- | TRBJ1-5 | - | TRBV9 | CASSIRSNQPQHF | TGTGCCAGCAGCATCAGGAGTAATCAGCCCCAGCATTTT
many | TRBJ1-1 | TRBD1 | TRBV5-1 | CASSLRQGMNTEAFF | TGCGCCAGCAGCTTGAGACAGGGGATGAACACTGAAGCTTTCTTT
- | TRBJ1-1 | TRBD1 | TRBV25-1 | CASTGTGLDEAFF | TGTGCCAGCACCGGGACAGGGCTGGATGAAGCTTTCTTT
- | TRBJ2-3 | TRBD1 | TRBV6-1 | CASSEAGTGGTDTQYF | TGTGCCAGCAGTGAAGCGGGGACAGGGGGGACAGATACGCAGTATTTT